Following are 25 T cell receptor beta chains from one sample sequenced in a study of cytotoxic CD8 clonotypes in ibrutinib-treated CLL. The assay was immunoSEQ multiplex PCR, and TCRdb's table has in-frame clones only and misses some. The sample lists fewer than 400,000 clones; roughly two thirds were seen once. The sequences come from PBMCs, collected after 36 months of ibrutinib treatment. These receptors were taken from a human donor with chronic lymphocytic leukemia.

This clone turned up a few times. This chain joins TRBV28 and TRBJ2-3; 8 nucleotides match TRBD2. Germline values: CDR1 MDHEN, CDR2 SYDVKM. V gave up 10 bases and J gave up 2 bases; unmatched junction bases: 11. CDR3 length: 15 amino acids. The CDR3 DNA reads as TGTGCCACCGCGGTGCACGGGAGGGACACAGATACGCAGTATTTT. This translates into CATAVHGRDTDTQYF.

The rearrangement uses TRBV29-1 and TRBJ2-7; D might be TRBD1 or TRBD2, each matching 6 bases. In germline, CDR1 is SQVTM, CDR2 ANQGSEA. The CDR3 is made up of 14 amino acids. V dropped 4 bases and J dropped 2 bases, with 15 bases sitting between them. The CDR3 nucleotides read TGCAGCGTTGGCGGGACATCCACTGCCTACGAGCAGTACTTC. This codes for CSVGGTSTAYEQYF.

The chain is built from TRBV15 and TRBJ2-3, with D perhaps matching TRBD2 (6 bases). Per germline, CDR1 LNHNV and CDR2 YYDKDF (reference sequence). V lost 6 bases and J lost 0, with 22 bases in between. This CDR3 comprises 18 residues. CDR3 loop: CATRSYTTGAASTDTQYF. In DNA, the CDR3 is TGTGCCACCAGAAGCTATACTACGGGAGCGGCTAGCACAGATACGCAGTATTTT.

The CDR3 DNA reads TGCGCCAGCAGCAGGATCGGACTAGGCGTCCCAGATACGCAGTATTTT. This sequence encodes CASSRIGLGVPDTQYF. The V call is TRBV5-1, the J call TRBJ2-3, with TRBD2 matching 7 bases. This CDR3 contains 16 residues. The germline gives CDR1 SGHRS, CDR2 YFSETQ. V trimming: 4 bases; J trimming: 4 bases; junction bases outside the gene matches: 12.

This chain connects TRBV10-2 to TRBJ2-7; maybe TRBD2 (5 bases). The CDR3 runs 15 residues. V lost 7 bases to trimming and J lost 3 bases, with 19 bases between them. From germline, CDR1 is WSHSY and CDR2 SAAADI. CDR3 protein: CASNSKDLPHYEQYF. Here the CDR3 DNA reads TGCGCCAGCAATAGTAAGGACTTACCTCACTACGAGCAGTACTTC.

This clone was seen more than once but under ten times. V and J are TRBV7-9 and TRBJ2-7; 12 bases fit TRBD1. The junction had 8 bases not matched to a gene; V was cut back by 5 bases and J by 6 bases. Germline CDR1 SEHNR, CDR2 FQNEAQ (reference sequence). The CDR3 consists of 15 residues. CDR3 nucleotide sequence: TGTGCCAGCAGCCCCACCGGGACAGGGGGCGGCGAGCAGTACTTC. This codes for CASSPTGTGGGEQYF. Filled out from reference TRBV7-9 and TRBJ2-7, the complete variable domain reads DTGVSQNPRHKITKRGQNVTFRCDPISEHNRLYWYRQTLGQGPEFLTYFQNEAQLEKSRLLSDRFSAERPKGSFSTLEIQRTEQGDSAMYLCASSPTGTGGGEQYFGPGTRLTVT.

The chain carries TRBV9 and TRBJ2-7; no firm D call. Trimming stripped 0 bases from V and 5 bases from J, with 12 bases between. This CDR3 region has 14 residues. Germline CDR1 SGDLS, CDR2 YYNGEE. Here the CDR3 reads CASSVDIGYNEQYF. CDR3 sequence (DNA): TGTGCCAGCAGCGTAGATATCGGTTACAACGAGCAGTACTTC.

V usage is TRBV5-4 and J usage is TRBJ2-7; the D is unclear. Germline V gives CDR1 SGHNT, CDR2 YYREEE (reference sequence). Trimming cost V 2 bases and J 2 bases, with 8 bases left between them. This CDR3 is built from 13 residues. The DNA for the CDR3 is TGTGCCAGCAGCTTAATCCCCCCCTACGAGCAGTACTTC. The encoded protein is CASSLIPPYEQYF.

The J gene is TRBJ2-7, the V gene TRBV11-2; 7 bases fit TRBD2. J was trimmed by 1 base and V by 5 bases; bases with no gene match: 17. CDR3 length equals 18 residues. The germline CDR1 and CDR2 sequences are SGHAT and FQNNGV. CDR3 protein: CASSPLGGKRGESYEQYF. In DNA, the CDR3 is TGTGCCAGCAGCCCACTTGGGGGGAAGCGGGGAGAATCCTACGAGCAGTACTTC.

The CDR3 here is CASRDSGTGMIWAYNEQFF. CDR3 coding DNA: TGTGCCAGCAGAGATTCTGGGACAGGGATGATTTGGGCCTACAATGAGCAGTTCTTC. The chain recombines TRBV2 with TRBJ2-1, with 9 bases aligning to TRBD1. The CDR3 is 19 residues long. Trimming took 6 bases from V and 2 from J; bases not matched to a gene: 17. Germline CDR1 reads SNHLY; CDR2 reads FYNNEI.

This chain links TRBV15 with TRBJ2-1; D gene unclear. V lost 0 bases, J lost 4 bases, and 13 bases lay in between. The CDR3 extends over 16 amino acids. The germline V gene has CDR1 LNHNV and CDR2 YYDKDF (reference sequence). The CDR3 coding sequence is TGTGCCACCAGCAGAGAAGAGTGGACGGATTACAATGAGCAGTTCTTC. This encodes CATSREEWTDYNEQFF.

The CDR3 sequence: CSARVTYEQYF. The CDR3, as DNA: TGCAGTGCTAGGGTAACCTACGAGCAGTACTTC. The gene calls are TRBV20-1 and TRBJ2-7; D ambiguous. Germline lookup yields CDR1 DFQATT and CDR2 SNEGSKA (reference sequence). The V end was cut by 3 bases, the J end by 2 bases, with 5 bases between. This CDR3 is built from 11 residues.

The chain uses TRBV6-1 and TRBJ2-7, with TRBD2 identical over 7 bases. The CDR3 runs 14 residues. The V and J ends lost 8 bases and 3 bases, in that order; junction bases with no gene match: 10. The germline V gene has CDR1 MNHNS and CDR2 SASEGT. The DNA for the CDR3 is TGTGCCAGCGGCCGACTAGCAGGAGGCTACGAGCAGTACTTC. This gives the protein CASGRLAGGYEQYF.

The gene calls are TRBV7-2 and TRBJ2-3; TRBD1 might be the D (5 bases). Trimming shortened V by 0 bases and J by 5 bases, and 6 bases separated the two germline ends. Looked up from germline, CDR1 is SGHTA and CDR2 is FQGNSA. The CDR3 length is 13 residues. CDR3 loop: CASSLAQGDTQYF. CDR3 nucleotide sequence: TGTGCCAGCAGCTTAGCCCAGGGAGATACGCAGTATTTT.

The V gene is TRBV9, the J gene TRBJ1-5; no definite D call. Germline V gene lookup returns CDR1 SGDLS and CDR2 YYNGEE. Between the trimmed V and J ends, which lost 4 bases and 7 bases, there was a span of 12 bases. CDR3 length equals 13 residues. The CDR3 region is CASSQDLRQPQHF. CDR3 coding DNA: TGTGCCAGCAGCCAAGACCTAAGGCAGCCCCAGCATTTT.

J is TRBJ2-7 and V is TRBV5-5, with D perhaps matching TRBD1 or TRBD2 (5 bases each). The CDR3 totals 15 residues. Trimming left V 4 bases short and J 0 bases short, with 14 bases between. Germline assignment: CDR1 SGHKS and CDR2 YYEKEE (reference sequence). The CDR3 region has the DNA TGTGCCAGCAGCCGGTGGGACGTGAGCTCCTACGAGCAGTACTTC. This gives the protein CASSRWDVSSYEQYF.

This clone was seen more than once but under ten times. The V and J genes are TRBV2 and TRBJ1-4, with unresolved D. Germline V gives CDR1 SNHLY, CDR2 FYNNEI. The CDR3 is 14 residues long. Deletions cut 8 bases from V and 0 bases from J, with 10 bases between. The CDR3 region has the DNA TGTGCCAGCTCACACAGTGCAACTAATGAAAAACTGTTTTTT. It is translated as CASSHSATNEKLFF.

This sequence joins TRBV9 and TRBJ1-4, with 7 positions matching TRBD1. Looked up from germline, CDR1 is SGDLS and CDR2 is YYNGEE. V trimming: 4 bases; J trimming: 6 bases; junction bases outside the gene matches: 6. The CDR3 is 14 amino acids. The CDR3 spells CASSRGRRDEKLFF. DNA for the CDR3: TGTGCCAGCAGCAGGGGGCGACGGGATGAAAAACTGTTTTTT.

The V call is TRBV12-5, the J call TRBJ2-3; 8 nucleotides agree with TRBD2. The V segment lost 0 bases and the J segment 1 base; nucleotides outside the gene matches: 3. The CDR3 is 16 amino acids. Germline values: CDR1 LGHNT, CDR2 FRNRAP. The CDR3 spells CASGLVMRGGTDTQYF. The CDR3 coding sequence is TGTGCTAGTGGTTTGGTAATGCGGGGGGGCACAGATACGCAGTATTTT.

The table lists this clone with a count of one. The chain uses TRBV9 and TRBJ2-1; possible D gene TRBD2, 7 bases. The CDR3 length is 17 residues. Trimming left V 4 bases short and J 3 bases short, with 20 bases between. Germline CDR1 SGDLS, CDR2 YYNGEE. CDR3 sequence (DNA): TGTGCCAGCAGCTCGAAAATGGCGGGGGCTATCTACAATGAGCAGTTCTTC. This sequence encodes CASSSKMAGAIYNEQFF.

This clone appeared a single time. The chain couples TRBV4-1 to TRBJ2-1, with D tentatively TRBD2 (5 bases). V shed 3 bases and J shed 3 bases, with 12 bases lying between them. Germline loops: CDR1 MGHRA, CDR2 YSYEKL. The CDR3 length is 15 residues. Here the CDR3 reads CASSHLGLRYNEQFF. The CDR3 DNA sequence: TGCGCCAGCAGCCACCTAGGACTCCGCTACAATGAGCAGTTCTTC.

This rearrangement joins TRBV6-4 to TRBJ2-7; 9 positions agree with TRBD1. Germline V lookup: CDR1 MRHNA, CDR2 SNTAGT. CDR3 length equals 16 residues. J gave up 3 bases and V 2 bases, and 8 bases lay outside the gene matches. CDR3 bases: TGTGCCAGCAGTGACCCGACAGGGGGGGATATCTACGAGCAGTACTTC. Amino acid sequence: CASSDPTGGDIYEQYF.

J is TRBJ2-5 and V is TRBV6-1, with a tentative D call TRBD1 (6 bases). Germline-derived CDR1 and CDR2 are MNHNS and SASEGT. This CDR3 spans 14 amino acids. V was cut by 4 bases and J by 5 bases, with 14 bases left in between. CDR3 bases: TGTGCCAGCAGTGCTCAGGGGTCAAGGGAGACCCAGTACTTC. Encoded protein: CASSAQGSRETQYF.

The V call is TRBV10-3, the J call TRBJ2-5; D not resolved. Trimming shortened V by 5 bases and J by 0 bases, and 1 base separated the two germline ends. The CDR3 consists of 11 residues. The V gene's germline CDR1 is ENHRY and CDR2 SYGVKD. The CDR3 region is CAISHQETQYF. DNA for the CDR3: TGTGCCATCAGTCACCAAGAGACCCAGTACTTC.

The gene calls are TRBV15 and TRBJ2-6; D uncertain. The CDR3 spans 15 residues. CDR1 LNHNV and CDR2 YYDKDF come from the germline V gene (reference sequence). Trimming cost V 5 bases and J 0 bases, with 8 bases left between them. The CDR3 DNA follows: TGTGCCACCAGCGTTGGACGCTCTGGGGCCAACGTCCTGACTTTC. Translated, it gives CATSVGRSGANVLTF.